The 10 T cell receptor beta chains reported below all come from one sample, sequenced in a study of blood T cells in healthy people across ages. Together with a sample-barcoded 5' primer, a J-beta primer mix was included in a second PCR lasting 7 to 11 cycles. MiXCR, applied by TCRdb to the 5' RACE reads, yields one record per CDR3 protein. The table lists around 780,000 distinct CDR3 sequences, about 56% of them singletons. What was sequenced was blood. All receptors come from a man aged 35-49 years in good health.

The V gene is TRBV28, the J gene TRBJ2-7, with D perhaps matching TRBD1 or TRBD2 (5 bases each). V dropped 5 bases and J dropped 7 bases, with 18 bases sitting between them. The CDR3 totals 14 residues. CDR1 and CDR2 (germline): MDHEN, SYDVKM. The CDR3 sequence is CASSTPGPNNEQYF. DNA of the CDR3: TGTGCCAGCAGTACCCCGGGACCGAACAATGAGCAGTACTTC.

This CDR3 is CASSLRDRESGANVLTF. CDR3 in DNA: TGTGCCAGCAGTTTACGGGACAGGGAGTCAGGGGCCAACGTCCTGACTTTC. This chain links TRBV27 with TRBJ2-6; 9 bases align to TRBD1. V lost 2 bases and J lost 4; bases outside the gene matches: 6. The germline V gene has CDR1 MNHEY and CDR2 SMNVEV (reference sequence). The CDR3 runs 17 residues.

In this sample, this clonotype turned up a few times. The V and J genes are TRBV29-1 and TRBJ1-5, with 8 bases fitting TRBD1. Germline V gene sequence: CDR1 SQVTM, CDR2 ANQGSEA. The length of the CDR3 is 13 residues. With 4 bases clipped from V and 3 bases from J, the junction kept 2 bases outside the gene matches. The DNA for the CDR3 is TGCAGCGTTGGCAGGGGGCCCAATCAGCCCCAGCATTTT. Protein product: CSVGRGPNQPQHF. Full variable domain (remainder filled in from reference TRBV29-1 and TRBJ1-5): SAVISQKPSRDICQRGTSLTIQCQVDSQVTMMFWYRQQPGQSLTLIATANQGSEATYESGFVIDKFPISRPNLTFSTLTVSNMSPEDSSIYLCSVGRGPNQPQHFGDGTRLSIL.

Here the CDR3 reads CSVFLNTEAFF. CDR3 bases: TGCAGCGTTTTCCTGAACACTGAAGCTTTCTTT. V and J are TRBV29-1 and TRBJ1-1; D unclear. V was cut by 5 bases and J by 0 bases, with 4 bases left in between. The germline CDR1 and CDR2 sequences are SQVTM and ANQGSEA. There are 11 residues in the CDR3.

The genes are TRBV27 and TRBJ2-1; the match to TRBD2 covers 7 bases. Germline CDR1 MNHEY, CDR2 SMNVEV (reference sequence). V dropped 10 bases and J dropped 4; count of bases not matched to a gene: 16. The CDR3 is made up of 16 amino acids. Here the CDR3 reads CATGSAGLHTYNEQFF. The DNA for the CDR3 is TGTGCCACGGGGTCAGCGGGGCTCCATACATACAATGAGCAGTTCTTC.

V usage is TRBV9 and J usage is TRBJ2-4, with 13 bases matching TRBD2. Trimming took 0 bases from V and 5 from J; bases not matched to a gene: 5. Germline lookup yields CDR1 SGDLS and CDR2 YYNGEE. There are 17 residues in the CDR3. The CDR3 sequence is CASSVGGTSGVQNIQYF. CDR3 in DNA: TGTGCCAGCAGCGTAGGTGGGACTAGCGGGGTTCAAAACATTCAGTACTTC. The variable domain in full, with the rest retrieved from reference TRBV9 and TRBJ2-4, is DSGVTQTPKHLITATGQRVTLRCSPRSGDLSVYWYQQSLDQGLQFLIQYYNGEERAKGNILERFSAQQFPDLHSELNLSSLELGDSALYFCASSVGGTSGVQNIQYFGAGTRLSVL.

This clonotype appeared a few times. The rearrangement links TRBV7-3 to TRBJ2-5; perhaps TRBD2 as D (6 bases). The germline CDR1 and CDR2 sequences are SGHTA and FQGTGA. This CDR3 spans 15 amino acids. V was clipped by 2 bases and J by 5 bases, with 15 bases between them. The CDR3, as DNA: TGTGCCAGCAGCTTATCGGGAGCTGCTTACGAGACCCAGTACTTC. Residues: CASSLSGAAYETQYF.

This clonotype was detected ten times or more. DNA of the CDR3: TGTGCCAGCAGCGGCGGGGGTATTGAAGAGACCCAGTACTTC. Translated: CASSGGGIEETQYF. This chain joins TRBV7-9 and TRBJ2-5; 7 nucleotides line up with TRBD2. This CDR3 has 14 amino acids. The germline V gene encodes CDR1 SEHNR and CDR2 FQNEAQ (reference sequence). V gave up 5 bases and J gave up 3 bases; unmatched junction bases: 6.

This clonotype occurred once. The chain links TRBV21-1 to TRBJ1-5; the D call in the table, TRBD1, was not verified against the DNA. TRBV21-1 is given as a pseudogene. The CDR3 loop spans 16 amino acids. CDR3: CASSNSGHHSNQPQHF. The CDR3 DNA follows: TGTGCCAGCAGCAACTCGGGACACCATAGCAATCAGCCCCAGCATTTT.

As DNA, the CDR3 is TGTGCCAGCACCTGGCAAGCGGGAGATTCAGATACGCAGTATTTT. Protein product: CASTWQAGDSDTQYF. The rearrangement joins TRBV7-2 to TRBJ2-3, with 8 nucleotides matching TRBD2. V shed 7 bases, J shed 4 bases, and the junction held 10 bases outside the gene matches. The CDR3 runs 15 residues. Per the germline V gene, CDR1 is SGHTA and CDR2 is FQGNSA.